This T cell receptor (beta chain) stems from a study of T cells after yellow fever vaccination. Template switching with 5'RACE generated the TCR cDNA and added a universal primer site and UMIs. TCRdb ran MiXCR on the 5' RACE reads and lists one entry per CDR3 protein. This sample carries a few hundred thousand distinct CDR3 sequences, approximately 16% of them seen once, and the ten largest clones take 15% to 20%. Germline V gene lookup returns CDR1 SGHAT and CDR2 FQNNGV. This CDR3 has 14 residues. Trimming left V 3 bases short and J 4 bases short, with 12 bases between. Broader study findings: Although most clonotypes did not, a small share appeared in both CD4 and CD8 compartments. Subsequent booster samples again held most clones from primary vaccination (just under 98% CD4, roughly 90% CD8). Abundant contaminating clonotypes from the bulk population could appear in FACS-sorted repertoires.

Notes on this clonotype: Its specificity is unknown.

The TCR was taken from a man aged 18 to 29 who received the YFV17D yellow fever vaccine. The chain couples TRBV11-2 to TRBJ1-1, with a possible D match to TRBD1 (5 bases). Sequenced material: PBMCs, taken less than 6 days after the first yellow fever vaccination. CDR3 in DNA: TGTGCCAGCAGCTTTTCGCAGGGCCCCACTGAAGCTTTCTTT. Amino acids: CASSFSQGPTEAFF. Based on the CDR3 plus reference TRBV11-2 and TRBJ1-1, the full variable domain is EAGVAQSPRYKIIEKRQSVAFWCNPISGHATLYWYQQILGQGPKLLIQFQNNGVVDDSQLPKDRFSAERLKGVDSTLKIQPAKLEDSAVYLCASSFSQGPTEAFFGQGTRLTVV.